These T cell receptor beta chains were read from a single sample in a study of PD-1 blockade in classical Hodgkin lymphoma. TCRdb keeps only in-frame clones here, not all; method: immunoSEQ multiplex PCR. This sample has 15,000 to 25,000 clones, with around 81% found just once. The source material was CD4+ T cells from blood. These receptors were collected from a human donor with classical Hodgkin lymphoma. Each CDR3 is given with its conserved first and last residue. Fields, in order: clone size, V gene, D gene, J gene, CDR3 DNA, CDR3 protein. A D gene is named only where the DNA matches it firmly. A row's size may be missing; if present it is once, few, many or a size class.

>-|TRBV7-8|-|TRBJ1-2
TGTGCCAGCAGCTTAGATTGGGGAGGCTACACCTTC
CASSLDWGGYTF
>-|TRBV27|-|TRBJ1-1
TGTGCCAGCATGAGTCGGCTGAACACTGAAGCTTTCTTT
CASMSRLNTEAFF
>once|TRBV27|-|TRBJ1-1
TGTGCCAGCAGTTCAGTGAACACTGAAGCTTTCTTT
CASSSVNTEAFF
>-|TRBV28|-|TRBJ1-2
TGTGCCAGCAGTTTTCTGGGGGCAGGGTCCTATGGCTACACCTTC
CASSFLGAGSYGYTF
>-|TRBV28|-|TRBJ2-2
TGTGCCAGCAGTTTCAGGGTGGTCGGGGAGCTGTTTTTT
CASSFRVVGELFF
>-|TRBV2|TRBD2|TRBJ2-5
TGTGCCAGCAAGGGACTAGCGGGACCCGAGACCCAGTACTTC
CASKGLAGPETQYF
>-|TRBV6-5|TRBD1|TRBJ1-1
TGTGCCAGCAGCTACGGAGGGGGCGGGACTGAAGCTTTCTTT
CASSYGGGGTEAFF
>once|TRBV7-2|-|TRBJ2-5
TGTGCCAGCAGCTTATCCGGTGACAGGAGACAGACCCAGTACTTC
CASSLSGDRRQTQYF
>-|TRBV12-5|-|TRBJ2-5
TGTGCTAGTGGTCCCTCCCGGGCAGGGCAAGAGACCCAGTACTTC
CASGPSRAGQETQYF
>-|TRBV27|-|TRBJ1-5
TGTGCCAGCAGTTTACGTAGCGTCAGGGGAAGCAATCAGCCCCAGCATTTT
CASSLRSVRGSNQPQHF
>once|TRBV19|TRBD1|TRBJ1-1
TGTGCCAGTAGTATAGATGGACAGGGAGTTTCAGAAGCTTTCTTT
CASSIDGQGVSEAFF
>-|TRBV10-2|-|TRBJ2-5
TGCGCCAGCACCCTAGGGGGGCTAGCCCGGGAGACCCAGTACTTC
CASTLGGLARETQYF
>few|TRBV2|TRBD1|TRBJ1-1
TGTGCCAGCAGGGCGGACAGGGTGAACACTGAAGCTTTCTTT
CASRADRVNTEAFF
>once|TRBV21-1|-|TRBJ2-3
TGTGCCAGCAGCAAAGGCGGTAGCGGGATGGGCACAGATACGCAGTATTTT
CASSKGGSGMGTDTQYF
>-|TRBV28|-|TRBJ1-2
TGTGCCAGCAGCGACGACTATGGCTACACCTTC
CASSDDYGYTF
>-|TRBV2|TRBD2|TRBJ2-5
TGTGCCAGCATTCGACTAGCGGGCCAAGAGACCCAGTACTTC
CASIRLAGQETQYF
>-|TRBV19|-|TRBJ1-5
TGTGCCAGTAGACCGGGGGCATACAATAGCAATCAGCCCCAGCATTTT
CASRPGAYNSNQPQHF
>-|TRBV6-5|-|TRBJ2-1
TGTGCCAGCAGTTATTCGTTGAGCTCCTACAATGAGCAGTTCTTC
CASSYSLSSYNEQFF
>-|TRBV5-1|TRBD2|TRBJ2-3
TGCGCCAGCTCCGGACTAGCGGGATTTACGGATACGCAGTATTTT
CASSGLAGFTDTQYF
>-|TRBV6-6|TRBD2|TRBJ2-7
TGTGCCAGCAGTCCCGGCGGGAGCTCCTACGAGCAGTACTTC
CASSPGGSSYEQYF
>-|TRBV5-6|-|TRBJ2-1
TGTGCCAGCAGCTTGGCCTACTTTGCGGAGAATGAGCAGTTCTTC
CASSLAYFAENEQFF
>-|TRBV28|TRBD1|TRBJ1-2
TGTGCCAGCACAGGACCAATGTGGGACAGGGGGGACTATGGCTACACCTTC
CASTGPMWDRGDYGYTF